The clone carrying this TCR beta chain was counted many times. The antigen remains undetermined. CDR3-region Arm-PCR and iRepertoire HTBI primers produced the TCR beta libraries. TCRdb re-called the multiplex PCR reads with MiXCR, one entry per CDR3 protein. The table has approximately 470,000 distinct CDR3 sequences, 20% seen once; the top ten hold 7% to 10%. The CDR3 length is 14 residues. Looked up from germline, CDR1 is SNHLY and CDR2 is FYNNEI. J lost 4 bases, V lost 1 base, and 3 bases had no gene match. These data originate in a study of regulatory T cells in long-lasting Graves disease. The study's findings and limits: TCR diversity was lower in persistent Graves' patients (versus newly diagnosed ones). Clonotypes that were public and shared totalled approximately 3,000 in persistent patients versus 750 to 1,000 in new patients.

Noted time point: persistent/refractory GD, antithyroid drugs over 5 years with positive TRAb. PBMCs were the source of the RNA used for TCR sequencing. It was American Thyroid Association guidelines that determined Graves' disease diagnosis. Sequences were derived from peripheral blood mononuclear cells (PBMCs), sampled when the disease was refractory, from a patient treated with antithyroid drugs. The origin of this receptor is a female donor with Graves disease. The V call is TRBV2, the J call TRBJ1-2; 7 positions match TRBD1. CDR3 in DNA: TGTGCCAGCAGTGAAGACAGGGGATTCTATGGCTACACCTTC. Its protein product is CASSEDRGFYGYTF.